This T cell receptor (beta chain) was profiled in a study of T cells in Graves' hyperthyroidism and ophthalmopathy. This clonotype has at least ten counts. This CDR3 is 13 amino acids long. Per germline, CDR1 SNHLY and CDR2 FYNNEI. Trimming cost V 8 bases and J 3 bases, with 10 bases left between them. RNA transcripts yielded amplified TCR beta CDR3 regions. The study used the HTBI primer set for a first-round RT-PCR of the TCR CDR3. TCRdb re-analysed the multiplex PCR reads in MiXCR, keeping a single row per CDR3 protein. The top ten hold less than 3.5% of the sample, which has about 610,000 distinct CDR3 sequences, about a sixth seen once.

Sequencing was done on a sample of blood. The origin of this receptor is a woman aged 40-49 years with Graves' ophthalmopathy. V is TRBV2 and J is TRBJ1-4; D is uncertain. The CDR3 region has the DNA TGTGCCAGCTCTCTTTTGGCTAATGAAAAACTGTTTTTT. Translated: CASSLLANEKLFF.